This T cell receptor (beta chain) emerged from a study of blood T cell repertoires in COVID-19. Overall study: Whether acute or convalescent, the COVID-19 samples came from the United States, Italy and Spain.

Germline values: CDR1 SGHRS, CDR2 YFSETQ. J lost 0 bases, V lost 4 bases, and 4 bases had no gene match. This CDR3 is built from 16 residues. Study processing details: Reference gene primers were amplified, and this amplification served to estimate nucleated cell counts. The repertoire was sequenced with immunoSEQ multiplex PCR; TCRdb's copy has only in-frame clones and lacks some. The V and J calls and the clone size are those of that table, but D and trimming were determined from the DNA. Of 200,000 to 250,000 clones listed, 80% to 90% are singletons. Sequenced: PBMCs or T cells enriched from blood (not recorded which). The chain has TRBV5-1 and TRBJ2-3, with TRBD2 matching 11 bases. This TCR was sampled from a woman under 40 who had been exposed to COVID-19. The CDR3 bases are TGCGCCAGCAGCCGGTGGACTAGCGGGAGCACAGATACGCAGTATTTT. It codes for CASSRWTSGSTDTQYF.